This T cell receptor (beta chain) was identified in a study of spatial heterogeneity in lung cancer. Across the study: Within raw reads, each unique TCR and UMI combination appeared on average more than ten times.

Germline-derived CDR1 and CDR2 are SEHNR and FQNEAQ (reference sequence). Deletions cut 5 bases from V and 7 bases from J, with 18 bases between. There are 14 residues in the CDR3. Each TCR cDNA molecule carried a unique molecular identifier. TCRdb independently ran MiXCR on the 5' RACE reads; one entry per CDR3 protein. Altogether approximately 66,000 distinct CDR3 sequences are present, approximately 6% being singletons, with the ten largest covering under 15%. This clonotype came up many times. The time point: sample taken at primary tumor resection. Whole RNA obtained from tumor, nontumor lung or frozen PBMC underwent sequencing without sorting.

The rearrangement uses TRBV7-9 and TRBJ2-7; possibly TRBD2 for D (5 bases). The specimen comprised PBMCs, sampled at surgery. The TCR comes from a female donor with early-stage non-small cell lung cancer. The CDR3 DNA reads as TGTGCCAGCAGCCCACGTTCGAGTTCGGGGGAGCAGTACGTC. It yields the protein CASSPRSSSGEQYV.